A single sample is the source of the 28 T cell receptor beta chains below, sequenced in a study of OX40 agonist ivuxolimab in advanced cancers. Here immunoSEQ multiplex PCR was the method, and the copy in TCRdb shows in-frame clones only, minus some. The sample has around 74,000 clones; approximately 90% are singletons. The source was CD4+ or CD8+ T cells sorted from blood, collected in a trial of the OX40 agonist ivuxolimab. These TCRs come from an adult with an advanced solid tumor such as melanoma, head and neck, liver or kidney cancer.

This clone occurred once. The CDR3 region is CASSLSSPNTDTQYF. DNA for the CDR3: TGCGCCAGCAGCTTGTCCTCACCTAATACAGATACGCAGTATTTT. The chain recombines TRBV5-1 with TRBJ2-3; no reliable D call. The length of the CDR3 is 15 residues. Trimming took off 1 base at V and 3 bases at J, with 12 bases between the two ends. Germline V CDR1 and CDR2: SGHRS, YFSETQ.

This clone showed up just once. The V gene is TRBV12-5, the J gene TRBJ2-5; the D call may be TRBD1 or TRBD2 (5 bases each). The length of the CDR3 is 14 residues. Trimming pared 7 bases from V and 5 bases from J, leaving 17 bases between. Germline CDR1 and CDR2: LGHNT and FRNRAP. CDR3 sequence reads: CASEAEGNGETQYF. CDR3 DNA: TGTGCTAGTGAAGCAGAGGGGAATGGGGAGACCCAGTACTTC.

The rearrangement joins TRBV7-8 to TRBJ2-3; D remains ambiguous. From germline, CDR1 is SGHVS and CDR2 FQNEAQ. CDR3 length equals 11 residues. The V end was cut by 6 bases, the J end by 2 bases, with 3 bases between. CDR3 amino acids: CASSSTDTQYF. As DNA, the CDR3 is TGTGCCAGCAGTTCCACAGATACGCAGTATTTT.

This chain uses TRBV29-1 with TRBJ2-5; the D gene is possibly TRBD2 (6 bases). This CDR3 is built from 13 residues. Trimming left V 4 bases short and J 2 bases short, with 11 bases between. Germline CDR1 and CDR2: SQVTM and ANQGSEA. This CDR3 reads CSVGYGGQETQYF. In nucleotides, the CDR3 is TGCAGCGTTGGGTATGGGGGGCAAGAGACCCAGTACTTC.

This clone was found once. The rearrangement uses TRBV7-3 and TRBJ2-3; no reliable D call. V lost 7 bases to trimming and J lost 2 bases, with 13 bases between them. CDR3 length equals 14 residues. Germline assignment: CDR1 SGHTA and CDR2 FQGTGA. The CDR3: CASISRATTDTQYF. The CDR3 region has the DNA TGTGCCAGCATCTCCCGGGCCACCACAGATACGCAGTATTTT.

This sequence joins TRBV16 and TRBJ2-3; D is perhaps TRBD1 (7 bases). Germline-derived CDR1 and CDR2 are KGHSY and FQNENV. Trimming left V 7 bases short and J 9 bases short, with 17 bases between. The CDR3 is 13 amino acids. The CDR3 spells CASTLGGGITQYF. The DNA of the CDR3 is TGTGCCAGCACCCTCGGAGGGGGCATAACGCAGTATTTT.

This chain connects TRBV5-6 to TRBJ2-7; tentatively, D is TRBD1 (5 bases). Trimming stripped 0 bases from V and 5 bases from J, with 15 bases between. The CDR3 length is 15 residues. The germline CDR1 and CDR2 sequences are SGHDT and YYEEEE. The CDR3 coding sequence is TGTGCCAGCAGCTTGGTTGGGGCCCCCGTGGACGAGCAGTACTTC. Protein sequence: CASSLVGAPVDEQYF.

The chain has TRBV5-1 and TRBJ2-1, with 9 bases that match TRBD2. Per the germline V gene, CDR1 is SGHRS and CDR2 is YFSETQ. Trimming took 2 bases from V and 2 from J; bases not matched to a gene: 2. The CDR3 covers 15 residues. The CDR3 DNA reads TGCGCCAGCAGCTTTAGCGGGAGCACCTACAATGAGCAGTTCTTC. It translates to CASSFSGSTYNEQFF. The complete variable domain, with remaining parts taken from reference TRBV5-1 and TRBJ2-1, reads KAGVTQTPRYLIKTRGQQVTLSCSPISGHRSVSWYQQTPGQGLQFLFEYFSETQRNKGNFPGRFSGRQFSNSRSEMNVSTLELGDSALYLCASSFSGSTYNEQFFGPGTRLTVL.

V is TRBV7-8 and J is TRBJ2-1; D is perhaps TRBD2 (6 bases). Trimming took off 5 bases at V and 2 bases at J, with 16 bases between the two ends. Germline CDR1 reads SGHVS; CDR2 reads FQNEAQ. This CDR3 spans 16 amino acids. The DNA for the CDR3 is TGTGCCAGCAGCCAGACTAATAGCGGAGCCTACAATGAGCAGTTCTTC. Its protein product is CASSQTNSGAYNEQFF.

V and J are TRBV5-5 and TRBJ1-4; the match to TRBD1 covers 7 bases. V shed 4 bases, J shed 6 bases, and the junction held 3 bases outside the gene matches. The germline gives CDR1 SGHKS, CDR2 YYEKEE (reference sequence). The CDR3 runs to 13 residues. Written as DNA, the CDR3 is TGTGCCAGCAGCCGGGGGACAGATGAAAAACTGTTTTTT. Translating it yields CASSRGTDEKLFF.

The V and J genes are TRBV4-3 and TRBJ2-3; a possible D gene is TRBD1 (5 bases). Germline lookup yields CDR1 LGHNA and CDR2 YSLEER. CDR3 length: 14 amino acids. V dropped 4 bases and J dropped 4 bases, with 12 bases sitting between them. The CDR3 here is CASSPSGNADTQYF. The CDR3 coding sequence is TGCGCCAGCAGCCCGTCAGGGAACGCAGATACGCAGTATTTT.

The chain couples TRBV29-1 to TRBJ2-5; D could derive from TRBD1 or TRBD2 (6 bases each). This CDR3 is built from 12 residues. The V gene lost 2 bases and the J gene lost 5 bases, with 9 bases spanning the gap. Per germline, CDR1 SQVTM and CDR2 ANQGSEA. The DNA for the CDR3 is TGCAGCGTTGAACCGGGGGCTGAGACCCAGTACTTC. Amino acids: CSVEPGAETQYF.

The genes are TRBV19 and TRBJ2-1; possibly TRBD2 for D (6 bases). Germline CDR1 LNHDA, CDR2 SQIVND (reference sequence). This CDR3 has 14 residues. V dropped 2 bases and J dropped 4 bases, with 9 bases sitting between them. In nucleotides, the CDR3 is TGTGCCAGTAGTATACTAGGGACTTACAATGAGCAGTTCTTC. Protein product: CASSILGTYNEQFF.

V gene TRBV30 combines with J gene TRBJ2-7; 12 nucleotides agree with TRBD1. Germline lookup yields CDR1 GTSNPN and CDR2 SVGIG (reference sequence). With V trimmed by 1 base and J by 6 bases, 13 bases remained unmatched. The CDR3 totals 17 residues. The CDR3 bases are TGTGCCTGGAGTGGGGGATACCCCGGGGGACAGGGGGCCGAGCAGTACTTC. This gives the protein CAWSGGYPGGQGAEQYF. The full variable domain, its missing parts supplied by reference TRBV30 and TRBJ2-7, is SQTIHQWPATLVQPVGSPLSLECTVEGTSNPNLYWYRQAAGRGLQLLFYSVGIGQISSEVPQNLSASRPQDRQFILSSKKLLLSDSGFYLCAWSGGYPGGQGAEQYFGPGTRLTVT.

The chain is built from TRBV6-6 and TRBJ2-7; 10 bases line up with TRBD1. The CDR3 is 16 residues long. The J segment lost 6 bases and the V segment lost 6 bases, leaving 14 bases of the junction unmatched. In germline, CDR1 is MNHNY, CDR2 SVGAGI (reference sequence). The CDR3 reads CASSRRGRDRGSEQYF. For the CDR3, the DNA is TGTGCCAGCAGCCGACGAGGCCGGGACAGGGGCTCCGAGCAGTACTTC.

The chain has TRBV14 and TRBJ2-1; the D is unclear. The CDR3 extends over 14 amino acids. Germline-derived CDR1 and CDR2 are SGHDN and FVKESK. Trimming removed 5 bases at V and 1 base at J, with 9 bases between. The CDR3 spells CASSSWGSYNEQFF. CDR3 DNA: TGTGCCAGCAGCTCGTGGGGATCCTACAATGAGCAGTTCTTC.

The V and J genes are TRBV19 and TRBJ1-1; D remains ambiguous. The CDR3 loop spans 13 amino acids. Germline V gives CDR1 LNHDA, CDR2 SQIVND (reference sequence). Trimming took off 3 bases at V and 3 bases at J, with 8 bases between the two ends. The CDR3 spells CASSIRGDTEAFF. The CDR3 DNA sequence: TGTGCCAGTAGTATTAGAGGTGACACTGAAGCTTTCTTT.

The CDR3 protein is CASSEMGDNQPQHF. The CDR3 region has the DNA TGTGCCAGCAGTGAAATGGGGGACAATCAGCCCCAGCATTTT. The chain is built from TRBV2 and TRBJ1-5; possibly TRBD1 for D (5 bases). The CDR3 extends over 14 amino acids. V dropped 2 bases and J dropped 3 bases, with 8 bases sitting between them. Germline V gene sequence: CDR1 SNHLY, CDR2 FYNNEI. The full variable domain, completed using reference TRBV2 and TRBJ1-5, is EPEVTQTPSHQVTQMGQEVILRCVPISNHLYFYWYRQILGQKVEFLVSFYNNEISEKSEIFDDQFSVERPDGSNFTLKIRSTKLEDSAMYFCASSEMGDNQPQHFGDGTRLSIL.

The V call is TRBV4-3, the J call TRBJ1-4; 7 positions match TRBD1. Germline values: CDR1 LGHNA, CDR2 YSLEER. Trimming removed 2 bases from V and 7 bases from J; junction bases left unmatched: 7. The CDR3 consists of 15 residues. The CDR3 bases are TGCGCCAGCAGCCAAAACCCAGGGGGTGGTGAAAAACTGTTTTTT. Residues: CASSQNPGGGEKLFF.

The chain is built from TRBV5-4 and TRBJ2-3, with D hard to call. The CDR3 has 16 residues. Germline V lookup: CDR1 SGHNT, CDR2 YYREEE (reference sequence). Between the trimmed V and J ends, which lost 0 bases and 0 bases, there was a span of 11 bases. The DNA of the CDR3 is TGTGCCAGCAGCTTGGGGCAGACCAGGAGCACAGATACGCAGTATTTT. It codes for CASSLGQTRSTDTQYF.

The V and J genes are TRBV7-2 and TRBJ1-2; D is unclear. This CDR3 has 14 residues. V was shortened by 6 bases and J by 4 bases, with 15 bases between the two germline ends. Germline-derived CDR1 and CDR2 are SGHTA and FQGNSA. The CDR3 nucleotides read TGTGCCAGCAGTAAACGGCGGACGGGCTATGGCTACACCTTC. Its protein is CASSKRRTGYGYTF.

This CDR3 is CAWSVKGLAVYEQYF. For the CDR3, the DNA is TGTGCCTGGAGTGTAAAGGGACTAGCGGTCTACGAGCAGTACTTC. This chain connects TRBV30 to TRBJ2-7; 11 bases fit TRBD2. Trimming removed 0 bases from V and 3 bases from J; junction bases left unmatched: 4. Germline CDR1 is GTSNPN and CDR2 is SVGIG (reference sequence). The CDR3 contains 15 residues.

Note on this clone: At one boundary the junction diverges from the germline segment, which might be a read error. The chain uses TRBV7-7 and TRBJ2-5, with D possibly being TRBD1 (5 bases). Germline V CDR1 and CDR2: SSHAT, FNYEAQ (reference sequence). The CDR3 runs to 13 residues. The CDR3 DNA follows: TGTGCTAGCAGCTTCAGGGTACAAGAGACCCAGTACTTC. Translating it yields CASSFRVQETQYF.

V usage is TRBV5-1 and J usage is TRBJ2-5; either TRBD1 or TRBD2 may supply D (5 bases each). Germline CDR1 SGHRS, CDR2 YFSETQ. V was trimmed by 4 bases and J by 5 bases, leaving 21 bases between them. The CDR3 consists of 16 residues. The CDR3 nucleotides are TGCGCCAGCAGCCTCGAGGGGCTAGCCCCAGGGGAGACCCAGTACTTC. The encoded protein is CASSLEGLAPGETQYF. The full variable domain, completed using reference TRBV5-1 and TRBJ2-5, is KAGVTQTPRYLIKTRGQQVTLSCSPISGHRSVSWYQQTPGQGLQFLFEYFSETQRNKGNFPGRFSGRQFSNSRSEMNVSTLELGDSALYLCASSLEGLAPGETQYFGPGTRLLVL.

The CDR3 spells CASSQQGGPGGYTF. The CDR3 DNA reads TGTGCCAGCAGTCAACAGGGAGGGCCGGGTGGCTACACCTTC. The chain uses TRBV6-1 and TRBJ1-2, with D possibly TRBD1 on 6 matching bases. The CDR3 is made up of 14 amino acids. CDR1 and CDR2 from the germline V gene are MNHNS and SASEGT. V was clipped by 5 bases and J by 7 bases, with 17 bases between them.

The chain employs TRBV7-2 and TRBJ2-3, with unresolved D. This CDR3 region has 12 residues. Germline V gene lookup returns CDR1 SGHTA and CDR2 FQGNSA. V was shortened by 4 bases and J by 0 bases, with 2 bases between the two germline ends. CDR3 in DNA: TGTGCCAGCAGCTCCAGCACAGATACGCAGTATTTT. This translates into CASSSSTDTQYF.

The chain uses TRBV5-4 and TRBJ2-1; a weak D match, TRBD2 (5 bases). This CDR3 comprises 16 residues. V was clipped by 4 bases and J by 6 bases, with 20 bases between them. CDR1 is SGHNT, CDR2 YYREEE, per germline (reference sequence). CDR3 sequence reads: CASSQIYSDFGNEQFF. CDR3 coding DNA: TGTGCCAGCAGCCAGATCTATTCGGACTTTGGCAATGAGCAGTTCTTC. The whole variable domain, filled in from reference TRBV5-4 and TRBJ2-1, reads ETGVTQSPTHLIKTRGQQVTLRCSSQSGHNTVSWYQQALGQGPQFIFQYYREEENGRGNFPPRFSGLQFPNYSSELNVNALELDDSALYLCASSQIYSDFGNEQFFGPGTRLTVL.

The chain recombines TRBV28 with TRBJ1-3; D gene uncertain. The CDR3 is 11 residues long. Trimming removed 7 bases from V and 5 bases from J, with 6 bases in between. Germline V gene data show CDR1 as MDHEN and CDR2 as SYDVKM. CDR3 nucleotides: TGTGCCAGCACCTTGAGAAACACCATATATTTT. Its protein product is CASTLRNTIYF.